The 14 T cell receptor beta chains given below trace back to one sample, sequenced in a study of vaccination effects on CD4 cells after COVID-19. Sequencing was performed with immunoSEQ multiplex PCR; in TCRdb, only in-frame clones are kept and a portion is missing. The table lists about 23,000 clones, 73% of them singletons. After expansion with viral peptide pools in the ViraFEST assay, antigen-specific CD4+ T cells were sequenced. Culture proceeded for nine to ten days, and CD4+ T cells were then isolated. The vaccine recipients had no prior SARS-CoV-2 infection, with negative nucleocapsid antibodies. Their recognized antigens are unknown. This material consisted of CD4+ T cells from PBMCs cultured with SARS-CoV-2 spike peptides, taken before COVID-19 vaccination. Receptor source: a human donor who received a COVID-19 vaccine.

The chain is built from TRBV7-8 and TRBJ2-7; the D gene could be TRBD1 or TRBD2 (5 bases each). The CDR3 runs to 15 residues. Germline-derived CDR1 and CDR2 are SGHVS and FQNEAQ. V lost 1 base and J 2 bases, leaving 12 bases between the germline ends. CDR3: CASSLGVSGPYEQYF. Written as DNA, the CDR3 is TGTGCCAGCAGCTTAGGAGTCTCGGGACCCTACGAGCAGTACTTC. Full variable domain (outside the CDR3, taken from reference TRBV7-8 and TRBJ2-7): GAGVSQSPRYKVAKRGQDVALRCDPISGHVSLFWYQQALGQGPEFLTYFQNEAQLDKSGLPSDRFFAERPEGSVSTLKIQRTQQEDSAVYLCASSLGVSGPYEQYFGPGTRLTVT.

This clone showed up just a few times. V usage is TRBV19 and J usage is TRBJ1-1; D remains ambiguous. The germline V gene encodes CDR1 LNHDA and CDR2 SQIVND (reference sequence). The CDR3 totals 16 residues. The V and J ends lost 3 bases and 0 bases respectively, with 14 bases between them. The CDR3 bases are TGTGCCAGTAGTATCCAGGATGGCACCATGAACACTGAAGCTTTCTTT. It encodes CASSIQDGTMNTEAFF.

J is TRBJ1-4 and V is TRBV6-5, with 7 bases lining up with TRBD1. The CDR3 covers 15 residues. V gave up 8 bases and J gave up 0 bases; unmatched junction bases: 6. Germline V gene lookup returns CDR1 MNHEY and CDR2 SVGAGI. CDR3 loop: CASGGTDATNEKLFF. DNA for the CDR3: TGTGCCAGCGGGGGGACAGATGCAACTAATGAAAAACTGTTTTTT.

The CDR3 DNA reads TGTGCGTCGGGAGGAACAGATACGCAGTATTTT. Translating gives CASGGTDTQYF. The chain is built from TRBV12-3 or TRBV12-4 and TRBJ2-3; 7 bases line up with TRBD2. CDR3 length: 11 residues.

The chain has TRBV29-1 and TRBJ1-1; tentatively, D is TRBD1 (6 bases). CDR3 length: 13 amino acids. V was clipped by 6 bases and J by 4 bases, with 15 bases between them. Germline assignment: CDR1 SQVTM and CDR2 ANQGSEA. The CDR3 DNA is TGCAGCGTGGTGTGGGGGGCGGGCACTGAAGCTTTCTTT. This codes for CSVVWGAGTEAFF.

This clone was observed a handful of times. The chain recombines TRBV5-8 with TRBJ1-4; 11 nucleotides align to TRBD1. CDR3 size: 15 residues. From germline, CDR1 is SGHTS and CDR2 YDEGEE. After removal of 4 bases from V and 8 bases from J, the junction contained 7 bases not matched to a gene. The CDR3 reads CASSGRTGGREKLFF. The DNA for the CDR3 is TGTGCCAGCAGCGGAAGGACAGGGGGCCGCGAAAAACTGTTTTTT.

This chain connects TRBV5-4 to TRBJ2-1; no clear D gene. V was pared by 1 base and J by 6 bases, with 8 bases between. CDR3 length equals 13 residues. CDR1 and CDR2 (germline): SGHNT, YYREEE (reference sequence). CDR3 DNA: TGTGCCAGCAGCTTGAGGCTCGTCAATGAGCAGTTCTTC. As protein: CASSLRLVNEQFF. Full variable domain (missing parts from reference TRBV5-4 and TRBJ2-1): ETGVTQSPTHLIKTRGQQVTLRCSSQSGHNTVSWYQQALGQGPQFIFQYYREEENGRGNFPPRFSGLQFPNYSSELNVNALELDDSALYLCASSLRLVNEQFFGPGTRLTVL.

This clone was detected a few times. V is TRBV6-6 and J is TRBJ2-7; TRBD1 agrees at 11 bases. Trimming took 5 bases from V and 4 from J; bases not matched to a gene: 7. Germline lookup yields CDR1 MNHNY and CDR2 SVGAGI (reference sequence). This CDR3 spans 15 amino acids. The CDR3 DNA reads as TGTGCCAGCAGTCAAGGACAGGGGGCGAGGTACGAGCAGTACTTC. This encodes CASSQGQGARYEQYF.

This clone was seen a few times. The genes are TRBV2 and TRBJ1-5; TRBD1 matches at 9 bases. The V gene end was trimmed by 5 bases and the J gene end by 6 bases; junction bases not matched to a gene: 8. In germline, CDR1 is SNHLY, CDR2 FYNNEI. The CDR3 has 15 residues. CDR3 sequence reads: CASSRDRVLGQPQHF. DNA of the CDR3: TGTGCCAGCAGTAGGGACAGGGTATTAGGTCAGCCCCAGCATTTT.

The rearrangement joins TRBV12-3 or TRBV12-4 to TRBJ1-1; no definite D call. The CDR3 sequence is 12 residues long. The V gene lost 5 bases and the J gene lost 9 bases, with 13 bases spanning the gap. CDR3 in DNA: TGTGCCAGCAGTCCTACGGACCTAAAAGCTTTCTTT. Translation gives CASSPTDLKAFF.

This chain uses TRBV5-4 with TRBJ2-2; no clear D. The CDR3 spans 15 residues. Between the trimmed V and J ends, which lost 4 bases and 4 bases, there was a span of 14 bases. Germline CDR1 SGHNT, CDR2 YYREEE (reference sequence). The CDR3 coding sequence is TGTGCCAGCAGCACTGGGGTTGGAGTCACCGGGGAGCTGTTTTTT. This sequence encodes CASSTGVGVTGELFF. Complete variable domain (other parts from reference TRBV5-4 and TRBJ2-2): ETGVTQSPTHLIKTRGQQVTLRCSSQSGHNTVSWYQQALGQGPQFIFQYYREEENGRGNFPPRFSGLQFPNYSSELNVNALELDDSALYLCASSTGVGVTGELFFGEGSRLTVL.

The chain is built from TRBV6-6 and TRBJ2-7; possibly TRBD1 for D (6 bases). Trimming removed 9 bases at V and 3 bases at J, with 12 bases between. Germline CDR1 MNHNY, CDR2 SVGAGI (reference sequence). The CDR3 has 12 amino acids. The CDR3 here is CARTDRYYEQYF. The CDR3 nucleotides are TGTGCCAGGACGGACAGATACTACGAGCAGTACTTC.

This clone was seen a handful of times. The chain has TRBV6-5 and TRBJ1-1, with unresolved D. The CDR3 covers 14 residues. Germline V gene sequence: CDR1 MNHEY, CDR2 SVGAGI. Trimming left V 2 bases short and J 5 bases short, with 12 bases between. Written as DNA, the CDR3 is TGTGCCAGCAGTTACAGGGTTGGGTTAACTGAAGCTTTCTTT. Its protein is CASSYRVGLTEAFF.

The chain uses TRBV20-1 and TRBJ1-2; D unresolved. Trimming took off 3 bases at V and 7 bases at J, with 12 bases between the two ends. The CDR3 is made up of 12 amino acids. Germline values: CDR1 DFQATT, CDR2 SNEGSKA (reference sequence). The CDR3 nucleotides read TGCAGTGCTAGTCTGGAGTCGGGTGGCTACACCTTC. It yields the protein CSASLESGGYTF.